Sequencing of this T cell receptor (beta chain) was carried out in a study of blood T cells in healthy people across ages. Study-wide results and caveats: A strong correlation was found between TCR beta diversity and the percentage of naive T cells.

For the second PCR, which ran for about 7 to 11 cycles, a sample-barcoded 5' primer and a J-beta primer mix were used. Carrying 12 random nucleotides, a template-switch adaptor labeled each individual cDNA molecule. One entry per CDR3 protein results from TCRdb running MiXCR on the 5' RACE reads. Of over 600,000 distinct CDR3 sequences listed, roughly two fifths are singletons. In the case of this clonotype: Its antigen is still unknown.

Each sample used at least 6.5 million PBMCs. The clonotype comes from a man older than 75 in good health. Sequencing was carried out using blood.

The CDR3 DNA reads as TGTGCCAGCAGCCAATTTTATGAGCAGTTCTTC. As protein: CASSQFYEQFF. The rearrangement links TRBV3-1 to TRBJ2-1; D is undetermined. Germline CDR1 LGHDT, CDR2 YNNKEL (reference sequence). The length of the CDR3 is 11 residues. V was trimmed by 2 bases and J by 8 bases, leaving 4 bases between them.